The entry below gives a single T cell receptor beta chain sequence along with its context. These data originate in a study of blood T cell repertoires in COVID-19. Across the whole study: PBMCs, B-cell-depleted T cells, or T cells were the source of the cDNA or gDNA that made up the material.

Categorization into cohorts depended on clinical history that participants reported. The CDR3 sequence is 16 residues long. Germline-derived CDR1 and CDR2 are SGHRS and YFSETQ. Germline trimming cut 1 base from V and 2 bases from J; bases unmatched to any gene: 4. This table comes from immunoSEQ multiplex PCR, and its TCRdb copy is limited to in-frame clones, with some not included. The table includes 300,000 or so clones, more than 90% detected once. The sequence came from a man in his sixties who had recovered from COVID-19. Sequenced material: PBMCs or T cells enriched from blood (not recorded which). This sequence joins TRBV5-1 and TRBJ2-3; 10 positions agree with TRBD2. The DNA for the CDR3 is TGCGCCAGCAGCTTGTATCTAGCGGGGGCCACAGATACGCAGTATTTT. It translates to CASSLYLAGATDTQYF.